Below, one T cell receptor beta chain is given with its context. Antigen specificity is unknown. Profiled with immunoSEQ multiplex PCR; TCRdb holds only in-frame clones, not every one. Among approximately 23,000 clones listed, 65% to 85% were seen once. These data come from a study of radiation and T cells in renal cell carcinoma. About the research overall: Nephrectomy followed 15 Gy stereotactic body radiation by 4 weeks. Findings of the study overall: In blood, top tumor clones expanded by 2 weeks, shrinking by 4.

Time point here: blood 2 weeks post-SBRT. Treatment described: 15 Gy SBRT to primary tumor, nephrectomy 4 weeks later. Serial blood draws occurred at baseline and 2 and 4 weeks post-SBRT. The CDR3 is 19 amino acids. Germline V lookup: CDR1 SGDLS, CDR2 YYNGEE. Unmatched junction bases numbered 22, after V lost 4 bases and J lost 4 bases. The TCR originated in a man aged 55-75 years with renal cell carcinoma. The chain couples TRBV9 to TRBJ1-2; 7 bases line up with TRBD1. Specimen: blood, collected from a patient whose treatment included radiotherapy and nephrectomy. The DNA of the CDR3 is TGTGCCAGCAGCCGGAACTCTAGGGGAGGGGGCAGTGGCGCCTATGGCTACACCTTC. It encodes CASSRNSRGGGSGAYGYTF. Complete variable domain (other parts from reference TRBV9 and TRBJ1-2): DSGVTQTPKHLITATGQRVTLRCSPRSGDLSVYWYQQSLDQGLQFLIQYYNGEERAKGNILERFSAQQFPDLHSELNLSSLELGDSALYFCASSRNSRGGGSGAYGYTFGSGTRLTVV.